The 8 T cell receptor beta chains given below trace back to one sample, sequenced in a study of PD-L1 blockade in urothelial cancer. Time point in this sample: peripheral blood 6 weeks after treatment start. Clones were read by immunoSEQ multiplex PCR, and TCRdb kept only the in-frame ones, dropping some. Here the sample spans about 76,000 clones, 75% to 95% being singletons. Sequences were derived from PBMCs, sampled around atezolizumab (anti-PD-L1) treatment. All receptors derive from a woman aged 80 or older with urothelial cancer.

This chain connects TRBV9 to TRBJ2-3; TRBD2 might be the D (5 bases). Germline V gene data show CDR1 as SGDLS and CDR2 as YYNGEE. V lost 4 bases, J lost 0 bases, and 12 bases lay in between. This CDR3 is built from 15 residues. The CDR3 DNA sequence: TGTGCCAGCAGCCTGGGCGGCGGGAGCACAGATACGCAGTATTTT. Translating gives CASSLGGGSTDTQYF.

This clone was seen only once. The chain has TRBV2 and TRBJ2-7; 8 bases agree with TRBD1. The CDR3 loop spans 14 amino acids. The V gene end was trimmed by 4 bases and the J gene end by 4 bases; junction bases not matched to a gene: 6. Germline lookup yields CDR1 SNHLY and CDR2 FYNNEI. In nucleotides, the CDR3 is TGTGCCAGCAGTGGCGGGACAGGCCCATACGAGCAGTACTTC. Residues: CASSGGTGPYEQYF.

This sequence joins TRBV19 and TRBJ2-1; maybe TRBD2 (6 bases). The length of the CDR3 is 14 residues. Trimming pared 2 bases from V and 5 bases from J, leaving 10 bases between. CDR1 LNHDA and CDR2 SQIVND come from the germline V gene (reference sequence). CDR3 residues: CASSIILANNEQFF. CDR3 sequence (DNA): TGTGCCAGTAGTATAATACTAGCCAACAATGAGCAGTTCTTC.

The chain couples TRBV19 to TRBJ2-3; maybe TRBD2 (6 bases). V gave up 3 bases and J gave up 6 bases, with 16 bases separating them. CDR1 and CDR2 (germline): LNHDA, SQIVND (reference sequence). CDR3 length: 15 amino acids. The CDR3 here is CASSIAGFTGDTQYF. The CDR3 nucleotides read TGTGCCAGTAGTATTGCGGGGTTCACGGGGGATACGCAGTATTTT.

The chain uses TRBV4-1 and TRBJ1-1, with D uncertain. The CDR3 sequence is 17 residues long. The germline V gene encodes CDR1 MGHRA and CDR2 YSYEKL. Between the trimmed V and J ends, which lost 0 bases and 4 bases, there was a span of 18 bases. CDR3 region: CASSQDLLLRSGTEAFF. The CDR3 region has the DNA TGCGCCAGCAGCCAAGATCTCCTACTGAGGAGTGGCACTGAAGCTTTCTTT.

This rearrangement joins TRBV9 to TRBJ1-1, with D possibly TRBD1 on 6 matching bases. V gave up 0 bases and J gave up 4 bases, with 10 bases separating them. Per the germline V gene, CDR1 is SGDLS and CDR2 is YYNGEE. The length of the CDR3 is 14 residues. The CDR3: CASSVGGGVTEAFF. Here the CDR3 DNA reads TGTGCCAGCAGCGTAGGAGGGGGAGTCACTGAAGCTTTCTTT.

The V call is TRBV25-1, the J call TRBJ2-5; 10 bases agree with TRBD2. There are 16 residues in the CDR3. Germline CDR1 is MGHDK and CDR2 is SYGVNS. J gave up 5 bases and V 0 bases, and 6 bases lay outside the gene matches. CDR3 sequence (DNA): TGTGCCAGCAGTGAATATACTAGCGGGATAGGTGAGACCCAGTACTTC. It translates to CASSEYTSGIGETQYF. The full variable domain, with the rest looked up from reference TRBV25-1 and TRBJ2-5, is EADIYQTPRYLVIGTGKKITLECSQTMGHDKMYWYQQDPGMELHLIHYSYGVNSTEKGDLSSESTVSRIRTEHFPLTLESARPSHTSQYLCASSEYTSGIGETQYFGPGTRLLVL.

The chain has TRBV15 and TRBJ1-4; TRBD1 might be the D (6 bases). Germline V gives CDR1 LNHNV, CDR2 YYDKDF (reference sequence). V lost 5 bases, J lost 4 bases, and 8 bases lay in between. The CDR3 extends over 13 amino acids. This CDR3 reads CATSQGSNEKLFF. The CDR3 DNA follows: TGTGCCACCAGCCAGGGGAGTAATGAAAAACTGTTTTTT.